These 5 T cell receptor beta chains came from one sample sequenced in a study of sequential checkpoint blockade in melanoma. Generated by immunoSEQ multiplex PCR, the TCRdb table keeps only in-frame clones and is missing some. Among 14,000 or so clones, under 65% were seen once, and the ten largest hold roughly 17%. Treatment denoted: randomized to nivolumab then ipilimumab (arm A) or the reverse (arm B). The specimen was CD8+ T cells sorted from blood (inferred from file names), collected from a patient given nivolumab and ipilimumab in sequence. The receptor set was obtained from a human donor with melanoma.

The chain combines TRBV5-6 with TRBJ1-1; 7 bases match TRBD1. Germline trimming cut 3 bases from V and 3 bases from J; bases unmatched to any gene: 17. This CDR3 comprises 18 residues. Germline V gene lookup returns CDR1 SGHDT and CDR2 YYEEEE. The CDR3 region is CASSYTLYRQGSYTEAFF. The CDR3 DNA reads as TGTGCCAGCAGCTACACTTTATACAGACAGGGTTCGTACACTGAAGCTTTCTTT.

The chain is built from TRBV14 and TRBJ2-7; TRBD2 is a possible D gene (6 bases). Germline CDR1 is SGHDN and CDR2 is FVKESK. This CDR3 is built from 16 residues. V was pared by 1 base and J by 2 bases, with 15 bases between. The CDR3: CASSQVLEGLTYEQYF. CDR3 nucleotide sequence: TGTGCCAGCAGCCAAGTCTTGGAGGGACTGACCTACGAGCAGTACTTC.

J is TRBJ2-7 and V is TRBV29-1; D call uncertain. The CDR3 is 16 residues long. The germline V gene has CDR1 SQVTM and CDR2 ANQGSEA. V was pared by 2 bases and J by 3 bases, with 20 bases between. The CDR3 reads CSVESATRSLFYEQYF. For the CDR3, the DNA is TGCAGCGTTGAATCGGCAACCCGTAGCCTATTCTACGAGCAGTACTTC.

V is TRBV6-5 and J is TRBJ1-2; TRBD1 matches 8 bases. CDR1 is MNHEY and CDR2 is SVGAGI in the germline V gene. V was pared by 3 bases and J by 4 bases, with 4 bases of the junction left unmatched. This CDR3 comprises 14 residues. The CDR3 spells CASSYLDRVYGYTF. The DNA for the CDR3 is TGTGCCAGCAGTTATCTGGACAGGGTCTATGGCTACACCTTC.

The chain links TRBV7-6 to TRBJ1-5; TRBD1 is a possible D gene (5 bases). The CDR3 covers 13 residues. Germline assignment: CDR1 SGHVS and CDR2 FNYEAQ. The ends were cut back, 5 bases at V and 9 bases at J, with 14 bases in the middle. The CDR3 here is CASSDSPGGPQHF. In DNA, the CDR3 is TGTGCCAGCAGCGACAGTCCCGGGGGGCCCCAGCATTTT.